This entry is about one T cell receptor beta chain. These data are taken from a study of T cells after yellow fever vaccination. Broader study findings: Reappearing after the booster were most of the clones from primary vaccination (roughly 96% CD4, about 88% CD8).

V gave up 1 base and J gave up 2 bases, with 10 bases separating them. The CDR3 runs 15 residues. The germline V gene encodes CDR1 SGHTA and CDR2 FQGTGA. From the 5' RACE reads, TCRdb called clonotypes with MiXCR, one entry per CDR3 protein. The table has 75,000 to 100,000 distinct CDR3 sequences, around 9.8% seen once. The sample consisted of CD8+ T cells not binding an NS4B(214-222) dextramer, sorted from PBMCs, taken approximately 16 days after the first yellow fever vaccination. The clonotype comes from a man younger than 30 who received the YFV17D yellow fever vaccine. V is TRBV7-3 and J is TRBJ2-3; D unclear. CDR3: CASSLKTSTTDTQYF. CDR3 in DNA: TGTGCCAGCAGCTTAAAGACCTCGACCACAGATACGCAGTATTTT.